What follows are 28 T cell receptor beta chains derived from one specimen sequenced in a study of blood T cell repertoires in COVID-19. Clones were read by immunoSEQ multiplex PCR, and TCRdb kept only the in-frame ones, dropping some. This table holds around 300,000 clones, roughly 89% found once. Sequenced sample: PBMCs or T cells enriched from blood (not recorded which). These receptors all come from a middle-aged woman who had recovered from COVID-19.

The CDR3 nucleotides are TGTGCCAGCAGTGAAGGACATTTGGGCTATGGCTACACCTTC. This codes for CASSEGHLGYGYTF. The rearrangement links TRBV2 to TRBJ1-2; D not certain. Germline values: CDR1 SNHLY, CDR2 FYNNEI. The V end lost 1 base, the J end lost 4 bases, and 10 bases lay between the germline ends. The CDR3 consists of 14 residues.

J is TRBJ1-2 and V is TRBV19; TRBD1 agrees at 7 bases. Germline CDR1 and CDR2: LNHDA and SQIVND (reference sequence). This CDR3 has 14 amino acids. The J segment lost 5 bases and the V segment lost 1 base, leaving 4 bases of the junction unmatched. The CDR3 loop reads CASSIGTGIYGYTF. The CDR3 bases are TGTGCCAGTAGTATAGGGACAGGAATTTATGGCTACACCTTC.

The CDR3 region has the DNA TGTGCCAGCAGATATCAGGCCAACGAAAAACTGTTTTTT. Protein: CASRYQANEKLFF. The chain carries TRBV27 and TRBJ1-4; D call uncertain. Trimming took 6 bases from V and 8 from J, leaving 13 bases between them. Germline V gene data show CDR1 as MNHEY and CDR2 as SMNVEV (reference sequence). This CDR3 region has 13 residues.

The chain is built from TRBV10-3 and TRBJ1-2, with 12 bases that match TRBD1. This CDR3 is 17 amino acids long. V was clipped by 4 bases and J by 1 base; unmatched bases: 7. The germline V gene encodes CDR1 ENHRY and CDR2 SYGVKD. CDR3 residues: CAISGSGQGAINYGYTF. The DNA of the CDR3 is TGTGCCATCAGTGGATCGGGACAGGGGGCCATTAACTATGGCTACACCTTC.

CDR3 protein: CASTSAGAPSSYNEQFF. CDR3 DNA sequence: TGTGCCAGCACTTCTGCGGGGGCCCCAAGCTCCTACAATGAGCAGTTCTTC. The chain recombines TRBV28 with TRBJ2-1; D may be TRBD2 (7 bases). Looked up from germline, CDR1 is MDHEN and CDR2 is SYDVKM. The V end was cut by 7 bases, the J end by 0 bases, with 19 bases between. CDR3 length equals 17 residues.

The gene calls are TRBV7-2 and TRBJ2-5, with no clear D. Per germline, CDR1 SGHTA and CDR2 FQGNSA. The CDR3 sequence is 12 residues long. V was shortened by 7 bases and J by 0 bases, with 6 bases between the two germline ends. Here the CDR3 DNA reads TGTGCCAGCACCCCTCACCAAGAGACCCAGTACTTC. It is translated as CASTPHQETQYF.

The CDR3 loop is CASSRAIGETQYF. In DNA, the CDR3 is TGTGCCAGTAGTAGGGCCATTGGGGAGACCCAGTACTTC. The V call is TRBV19, the J call TRBJ2-5; D gene unclear. V was cut by 4 bases and J by 5 bases, with 11 bases left in between. This CDR3 contains 13 residues. The germline gives CDR1 LNHDA, CDR2 SQIVND (reference sequence).

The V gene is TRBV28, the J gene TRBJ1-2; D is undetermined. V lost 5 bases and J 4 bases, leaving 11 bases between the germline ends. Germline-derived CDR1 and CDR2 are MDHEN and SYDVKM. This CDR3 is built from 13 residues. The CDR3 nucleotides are TGTGCCAGCAGTGCAGTATTAATCTATGGCTACACCTTC. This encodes CASSAVLIYGYTF.

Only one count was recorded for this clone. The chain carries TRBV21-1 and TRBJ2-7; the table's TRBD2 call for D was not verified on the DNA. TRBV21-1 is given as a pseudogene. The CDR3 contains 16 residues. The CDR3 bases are TGTGCCAGCAGCAGAATTCGGACTAGAGATTTCCGCGAGCAGTACTTC. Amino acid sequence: CASSRIRTRDFREQYF.

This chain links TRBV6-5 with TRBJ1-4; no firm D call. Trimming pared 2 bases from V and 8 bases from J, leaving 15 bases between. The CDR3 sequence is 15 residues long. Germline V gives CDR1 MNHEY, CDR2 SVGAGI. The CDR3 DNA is TGTGCCAGCAGTTACGGCGGTTCCGCCGCGGAAAAACTGTTTTTT. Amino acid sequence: CASSYGGSAAEKLFF.

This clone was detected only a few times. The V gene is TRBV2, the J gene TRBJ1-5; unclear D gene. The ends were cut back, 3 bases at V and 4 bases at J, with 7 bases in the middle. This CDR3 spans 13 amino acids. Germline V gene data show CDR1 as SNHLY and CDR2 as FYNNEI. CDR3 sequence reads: CASSEGRNQPQHF. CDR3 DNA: TGTGCCAGCAGTGAGGGGAGAAATCAGCCCCAGCATTTT.

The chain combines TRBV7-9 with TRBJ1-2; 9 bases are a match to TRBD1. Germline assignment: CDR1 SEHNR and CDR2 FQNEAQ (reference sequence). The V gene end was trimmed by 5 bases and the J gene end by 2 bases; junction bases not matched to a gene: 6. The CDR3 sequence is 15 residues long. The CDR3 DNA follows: TGTGCCAGCAGCCAATGGGACAGGGCCAACTATGGCTACACCTTC. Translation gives CASSQWDRANYGYTF.

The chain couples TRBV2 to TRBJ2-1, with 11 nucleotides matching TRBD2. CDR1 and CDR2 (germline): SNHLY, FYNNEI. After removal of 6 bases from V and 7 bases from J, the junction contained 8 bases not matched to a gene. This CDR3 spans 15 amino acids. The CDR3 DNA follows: TGTGCCAGCAGAGACCCCGGGACTAGCGGTAATGAGCAGTTCTTC. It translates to CASRDPGTSGNEQFF.

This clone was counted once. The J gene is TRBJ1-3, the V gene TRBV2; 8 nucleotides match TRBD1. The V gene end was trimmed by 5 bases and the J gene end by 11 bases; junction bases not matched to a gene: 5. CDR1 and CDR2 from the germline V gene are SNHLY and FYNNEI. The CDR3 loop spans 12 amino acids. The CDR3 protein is CASSLDRAPIYF. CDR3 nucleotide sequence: TGTGCCAGCAGTCTGGACAGGGCGCCCATATATTTT.

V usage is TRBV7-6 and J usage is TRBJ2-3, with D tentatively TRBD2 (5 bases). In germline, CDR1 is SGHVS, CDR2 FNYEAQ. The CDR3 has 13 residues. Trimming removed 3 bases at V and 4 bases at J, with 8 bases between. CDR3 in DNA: TGTGCCAGCAGCTTGTTGAGGGCAGATACGCAGTATTTT. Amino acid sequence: CASSLLRADTQYF.

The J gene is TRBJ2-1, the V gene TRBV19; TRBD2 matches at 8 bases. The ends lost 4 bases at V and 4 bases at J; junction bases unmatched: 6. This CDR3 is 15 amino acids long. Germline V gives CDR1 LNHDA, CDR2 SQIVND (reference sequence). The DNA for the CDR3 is TGTGCCAGTAGTAGGAGCGGGAGAGGGTACAATGAGCAGTTCTTC. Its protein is CASSRSGRGYNEQFF. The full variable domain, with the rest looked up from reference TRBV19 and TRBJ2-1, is DGGITQSPKYLFRKEGQNVTLSCEQNLNHDAMYWYRQDPGQGLRLIYYSQIVNDFQKGDIAEGYSVSREKKESFPLTVTSAQKNPTAFYLCASSRSGRGYNEQFFGPGTRLTVL.

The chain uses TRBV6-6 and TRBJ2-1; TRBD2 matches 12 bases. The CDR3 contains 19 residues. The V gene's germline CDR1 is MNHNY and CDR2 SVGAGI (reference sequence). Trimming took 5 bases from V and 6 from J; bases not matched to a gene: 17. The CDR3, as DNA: TGTGCCAGCAGTCCAATCCTAGCGGGAGGGCCGGGCGGTCTCAATGAGCAGTTCTTC. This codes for CASSPILAGGPGGLNEQFF.

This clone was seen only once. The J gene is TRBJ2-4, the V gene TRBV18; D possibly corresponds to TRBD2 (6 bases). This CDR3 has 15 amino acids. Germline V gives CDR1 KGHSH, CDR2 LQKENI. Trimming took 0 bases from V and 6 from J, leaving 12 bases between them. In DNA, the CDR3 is TGTGCCAGCTCACCACCTGAGCGGAGGGGAAACATTCAGTACTTC. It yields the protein CASSPPERRGNIQYF.

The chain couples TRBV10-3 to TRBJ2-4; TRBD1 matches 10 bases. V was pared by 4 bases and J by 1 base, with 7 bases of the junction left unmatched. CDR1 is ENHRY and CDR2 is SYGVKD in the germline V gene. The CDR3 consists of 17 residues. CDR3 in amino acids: CAISGTGGTEAKNIQYF. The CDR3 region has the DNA TGTGCCATCAGTGGGACAGGGGGTACGGAGGCCAAAAACATTCAGTACTTC.

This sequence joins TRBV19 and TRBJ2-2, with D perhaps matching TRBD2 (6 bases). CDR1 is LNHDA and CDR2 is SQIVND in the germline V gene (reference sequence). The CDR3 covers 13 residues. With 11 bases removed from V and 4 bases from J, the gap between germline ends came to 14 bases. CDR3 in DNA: TGTGCCTTAAGGGAGGACCCCACCGGGGAGCTGTTTTTT. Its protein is CALREDPTGELFF.

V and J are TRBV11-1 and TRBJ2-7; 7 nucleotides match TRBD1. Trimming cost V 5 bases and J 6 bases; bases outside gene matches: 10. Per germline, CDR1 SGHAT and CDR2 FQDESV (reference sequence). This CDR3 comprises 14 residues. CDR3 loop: CASSLPDRVGEQYF. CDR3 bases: TGTGCCAGCAGCCTTCCTGACAGGGTAGGCGAGCAGTACTTC.

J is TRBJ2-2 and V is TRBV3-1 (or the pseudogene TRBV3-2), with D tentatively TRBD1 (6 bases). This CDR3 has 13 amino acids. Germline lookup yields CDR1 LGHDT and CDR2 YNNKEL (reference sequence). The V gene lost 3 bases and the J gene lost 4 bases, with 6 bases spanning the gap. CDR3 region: CASSQGATGELFF. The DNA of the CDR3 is TGTGCCAGCAGCCAGGGGGCCACCGGGGAGCTGTTTTTT.

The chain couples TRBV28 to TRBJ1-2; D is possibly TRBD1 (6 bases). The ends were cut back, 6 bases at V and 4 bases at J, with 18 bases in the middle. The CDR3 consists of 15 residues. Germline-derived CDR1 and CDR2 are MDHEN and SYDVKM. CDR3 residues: CASSPMSYRAYGYTF. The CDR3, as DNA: TGTGCCAGCAGCCCGATGTCGTACAGGGCCTATGGCTACACCTTC.

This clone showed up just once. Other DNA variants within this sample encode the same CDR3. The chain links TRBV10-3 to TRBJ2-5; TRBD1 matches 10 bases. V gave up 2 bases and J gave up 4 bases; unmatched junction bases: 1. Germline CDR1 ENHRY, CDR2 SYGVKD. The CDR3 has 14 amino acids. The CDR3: CAISEGTGVETQYF. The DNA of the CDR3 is TGTGCCATCAGTGAGGGGACAGGGGTAGAGACCCAGTACTTC.

The CDR3 DNA sequence: TGTGCCAGCAGGCGTACACAGGGCACAGATACGCAGTATTTT. It specifies CASRRTQGTDTQYF. The chain couples TRBV2 to TRBJ2-3; D perhaps matches TRBD1 (5 bases). V was shortened by 6 bases and J by 1 base, with 11 bases between the two germline ends. This CDR3 is 14 amino acids long. Germline V gene lookup returns CDR1 SNHLY and CDR2 FYNNEI.

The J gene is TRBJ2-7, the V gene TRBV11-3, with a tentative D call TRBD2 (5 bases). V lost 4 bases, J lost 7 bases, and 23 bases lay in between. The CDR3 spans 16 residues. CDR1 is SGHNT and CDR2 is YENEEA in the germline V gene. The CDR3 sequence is CASSSHSGSASIEQYF. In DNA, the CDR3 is TGTGCCAGCAGCTCCCACTCCGGTAGCGCCAGTATAGAGCAGTACTTC.

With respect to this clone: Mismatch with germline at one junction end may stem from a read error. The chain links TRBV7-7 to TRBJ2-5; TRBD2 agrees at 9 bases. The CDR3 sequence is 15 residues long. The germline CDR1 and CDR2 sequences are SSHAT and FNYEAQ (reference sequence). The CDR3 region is CASSLLSGSYETQYF. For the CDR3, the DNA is TGTGCTAGCAGCTTACTTAGCGGGAGCTACGAGACCCAGTACTTC.

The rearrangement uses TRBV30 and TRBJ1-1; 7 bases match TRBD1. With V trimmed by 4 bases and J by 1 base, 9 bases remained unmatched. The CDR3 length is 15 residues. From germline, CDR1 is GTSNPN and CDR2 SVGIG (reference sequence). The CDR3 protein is CAWKLRGRQNTEAFF. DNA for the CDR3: TGTGCCTGGAAACTAAGGGGGCGGCAGAACACTGAAGCTTTCTTT.